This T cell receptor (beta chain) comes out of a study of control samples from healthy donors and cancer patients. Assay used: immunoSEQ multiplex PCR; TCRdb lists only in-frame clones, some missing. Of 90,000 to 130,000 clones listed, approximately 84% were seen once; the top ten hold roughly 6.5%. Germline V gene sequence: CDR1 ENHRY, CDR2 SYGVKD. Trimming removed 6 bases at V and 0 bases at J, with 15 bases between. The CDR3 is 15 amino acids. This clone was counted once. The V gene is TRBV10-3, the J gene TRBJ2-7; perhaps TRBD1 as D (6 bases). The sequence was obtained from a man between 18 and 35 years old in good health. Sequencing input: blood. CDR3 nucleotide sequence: TGTGCCATCAGCACAGGGTCACCCTCCTCCTACGAGCAGTACTTC. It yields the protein CAISTGSPSSYEQYF.